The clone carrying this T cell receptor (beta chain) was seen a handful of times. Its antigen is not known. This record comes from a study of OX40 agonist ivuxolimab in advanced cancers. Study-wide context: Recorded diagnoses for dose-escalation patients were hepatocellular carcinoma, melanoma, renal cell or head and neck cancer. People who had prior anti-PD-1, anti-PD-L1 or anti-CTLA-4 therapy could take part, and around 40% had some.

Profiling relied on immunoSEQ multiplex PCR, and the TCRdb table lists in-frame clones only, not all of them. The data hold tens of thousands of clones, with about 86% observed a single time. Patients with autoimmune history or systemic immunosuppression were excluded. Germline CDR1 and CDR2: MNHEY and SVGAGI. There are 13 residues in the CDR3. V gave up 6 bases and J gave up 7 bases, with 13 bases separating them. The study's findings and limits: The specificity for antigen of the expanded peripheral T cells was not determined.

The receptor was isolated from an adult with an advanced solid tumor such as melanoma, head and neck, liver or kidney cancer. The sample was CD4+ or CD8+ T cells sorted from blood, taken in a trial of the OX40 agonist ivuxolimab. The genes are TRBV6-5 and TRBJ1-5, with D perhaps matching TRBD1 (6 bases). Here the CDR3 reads CASSQGLGQPQHF. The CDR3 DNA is TGTGCCAGCAGCCAGGGGCTCGGGCAGCCCCAGCATTTT.